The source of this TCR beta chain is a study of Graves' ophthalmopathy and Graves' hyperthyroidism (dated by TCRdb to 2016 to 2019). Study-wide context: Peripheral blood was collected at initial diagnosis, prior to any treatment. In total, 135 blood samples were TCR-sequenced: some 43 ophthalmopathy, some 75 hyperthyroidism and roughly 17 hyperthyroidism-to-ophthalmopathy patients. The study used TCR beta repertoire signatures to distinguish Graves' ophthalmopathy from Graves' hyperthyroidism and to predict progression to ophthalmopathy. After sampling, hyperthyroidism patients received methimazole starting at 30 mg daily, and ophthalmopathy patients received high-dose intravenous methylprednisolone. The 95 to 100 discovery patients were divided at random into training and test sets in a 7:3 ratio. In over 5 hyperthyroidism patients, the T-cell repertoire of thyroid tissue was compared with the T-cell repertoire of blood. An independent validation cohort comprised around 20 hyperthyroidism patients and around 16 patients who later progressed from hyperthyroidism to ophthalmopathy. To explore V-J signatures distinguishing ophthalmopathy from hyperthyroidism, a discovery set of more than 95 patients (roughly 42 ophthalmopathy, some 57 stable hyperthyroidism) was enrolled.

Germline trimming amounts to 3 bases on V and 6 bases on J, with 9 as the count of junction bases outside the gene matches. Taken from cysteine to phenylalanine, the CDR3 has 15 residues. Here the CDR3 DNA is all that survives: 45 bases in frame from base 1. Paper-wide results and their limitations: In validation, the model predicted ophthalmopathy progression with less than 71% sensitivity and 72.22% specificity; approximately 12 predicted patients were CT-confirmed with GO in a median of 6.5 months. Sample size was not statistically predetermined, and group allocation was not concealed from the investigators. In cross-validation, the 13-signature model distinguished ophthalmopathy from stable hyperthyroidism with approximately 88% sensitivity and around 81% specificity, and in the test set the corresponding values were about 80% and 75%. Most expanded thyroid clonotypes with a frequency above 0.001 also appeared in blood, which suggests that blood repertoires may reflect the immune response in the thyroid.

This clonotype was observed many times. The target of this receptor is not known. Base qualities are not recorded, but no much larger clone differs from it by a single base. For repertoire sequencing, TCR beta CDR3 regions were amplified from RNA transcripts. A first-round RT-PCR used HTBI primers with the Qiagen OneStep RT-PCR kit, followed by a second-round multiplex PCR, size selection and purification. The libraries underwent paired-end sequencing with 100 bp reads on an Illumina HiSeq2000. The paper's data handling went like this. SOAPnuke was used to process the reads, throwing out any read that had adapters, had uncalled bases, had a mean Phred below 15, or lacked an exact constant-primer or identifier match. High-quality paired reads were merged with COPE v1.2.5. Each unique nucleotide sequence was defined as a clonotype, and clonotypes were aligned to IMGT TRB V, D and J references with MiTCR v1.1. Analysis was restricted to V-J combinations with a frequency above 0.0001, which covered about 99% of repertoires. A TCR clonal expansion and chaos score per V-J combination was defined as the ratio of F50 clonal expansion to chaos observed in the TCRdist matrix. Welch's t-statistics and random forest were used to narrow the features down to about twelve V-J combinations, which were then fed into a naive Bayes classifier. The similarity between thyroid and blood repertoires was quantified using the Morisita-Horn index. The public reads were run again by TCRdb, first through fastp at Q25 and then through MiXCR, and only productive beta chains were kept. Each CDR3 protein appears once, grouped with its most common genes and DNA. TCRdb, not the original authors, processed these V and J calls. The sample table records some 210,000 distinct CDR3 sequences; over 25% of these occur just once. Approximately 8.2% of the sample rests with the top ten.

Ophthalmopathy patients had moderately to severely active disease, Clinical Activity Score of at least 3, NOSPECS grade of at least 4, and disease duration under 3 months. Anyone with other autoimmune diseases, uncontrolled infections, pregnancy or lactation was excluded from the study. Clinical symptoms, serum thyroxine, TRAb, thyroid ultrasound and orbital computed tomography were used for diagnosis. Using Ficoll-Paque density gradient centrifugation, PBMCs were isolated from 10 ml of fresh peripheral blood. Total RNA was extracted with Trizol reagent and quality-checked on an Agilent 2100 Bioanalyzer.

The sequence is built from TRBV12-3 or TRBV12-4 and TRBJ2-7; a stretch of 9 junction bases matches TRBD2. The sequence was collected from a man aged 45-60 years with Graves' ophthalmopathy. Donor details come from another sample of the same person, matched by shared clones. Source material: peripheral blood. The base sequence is TGTGCCAGCAGTTTTTATGGCGGGAGGGAGGGCGAGCAGTACTTC. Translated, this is CASSFYGGREGEQYF.